The rows below give T cell receptor beta chains drawn from one sample of a study of regulatory T cells. Produced via immunoSEQ multiplex PCR; TCRdb's table is partial and in-frame only. Among about 35,000 clones, approximately 91% were seen once, and the ten largest hold about 2.5%. Sample: conventional CD4+ T cells sorted from blood. These receptors all stem from a person aged 18-29 years with CD3G deficiency. The CDR3 runs from the conserved cysteine through the conserved F or W. D genes are given only for firm matches. A row's size may be missing; if present it is once, few, many or a size class.

abundance | d_gene | j_gene | v_gene | CDR3nt | CDR3aa
. | . | TRBJ2-5 | TRBV27 | TGTGCCAGCAAGGGAGCCCCGGGAGAGACCCAGTACTTC | CASKGAPGETQYF
once | . | TRBJ1-1 | TRBV6-1 | TGTGCCAGCATGTATCAGAACACTGAAGCTTTCTTT | CASMYQNTEAFF
. | . | TRBJ2-4 | TRBV28 | TGTGCCAGCAGCCAAGCACAGGGAGGCAACATTCAGTACTTC | CASSQAQGGNIQYF
. | . | TRBJ1-1 | TRBV28 | TGTGCCAGCAGTCCGGGACCCCTTGTCACTGAAGCTTTCTTT | CASSPGPLVTEAFF
. | TRBD2 | TRBJ2-3 | TRBV10-3 | TGTGCCATCAGTGCCCGGCGGGGGAGGGCAGATACGCAGTATTTT | CAISARRGRADTQYF
. | TRBD1 | TRBJ1-1 | TRBV28 | TGTGCCAGCAGAAAACAGGGGGCCGGGGACACTGAAGCTTTCTTT | CASRKQGAGDTEAFF
once | TRBD2 | TRBJ2-3 | TRBV5-1 | TGCGCCAGCAGCTTATCAGCGGGATTCACAGATACGCAGTATTTT | CASSLSAGFTDTQYF
. | . | TRBJ2-1 | TRBV28 | TGTGCCAGCAGTTTAAAAGGGTATGAGCAGTTCTTC | CASSLKGYEQFF
. | TRBD1 | TRBJ2-7 | TRBV7-9 | TGTGCCAGCAGCTTATCCCGGGACAGGGAATGCGAGCAGCACTTC | CASSLSRDRECEQHF
. | TRBD1 | TRBJ1-5 | TRBV6-1 | TGTGCCAGCAGTACCACAGGGGGAGTGCGTCAGCCCCAGCATTTT | CASSTTGGVRQPQHF
. | . | TRBJ2-5 | TRBV18 | TGTGCCAGCTCACCAGGAATCCCCCAAGAGACCCAGTACTTC | CASSPGIPQETQYF
. | TRBD2 | TRBJ2-2 | TRBV5-1 | TGCGCCAGCAGCTTGGGGAGCGGGAGGAACACCGGGGAGCTGTTTTTT | CASSLGSGRNTGELFF
. | . | TRBJ2-1 | TRBV18 | TGTGCCAGCTCACTAGCCCGGAGCTCCTACAATGAGCAGTTCTTC | CASSLARSSYNEQFF
. | . | TRBJ1-1 | TRBV19 | TGTGCCAGCAGCTCAATGAACACTGAAGCTTTCTTT | CASSSMNTEAFF
. | . | TRBJ2-5 | TRBV28 | TGTGCCAGCAGTCCCTACCCCGGGCCGCTTCGGGGAGAGACCCAGTACTTC | CASSPYPGPLRGETQYF
. | . | TRBJ1-1 | TRBV7-8 | TGTGCCAGCAGCTTAGTGGCAGGGAAGAACACTGAAGCTTTCTTT | CASSLVAGKNTEAFF
once | . | TRBJ2-7 | TRBV11-2 | TGTGCCAGCAGCTTAGGGGGCGGCCCCTACGAGCAGTACTTC | CASSLGGGPYEQYF
. | . | TRBJ1-2 | TRBV18 | TGTGCCAGCTCACCACCAGGGTTCGGCGCGGCGATCGGCTATGGCTACACCTTC | CASSPPGFGAAIGYGYTF
. | TRBD1 | TRBJ1-1 | TRBV6-1 | TGTGCCAGCAGGGGACAGGTTATGAACACTGAAGCTTTCTTT | CASRGQVMNTEAFF
. | . | TRBJ2-7 | TRBV28 | TGTGCCAGCAGAGGACCACTCGAGCAGTACTTC | CASRGPLEQYF
. | TRBD1 | TRBJ2-7 | TRBV28 | TGTGCCAGCGCCCTGGACAGGGGAAGTCGCGAGCAGTACTTC | CASALDRGSREQYF
. | TRBD1 | TRBJ1-4 | TRBV28 | TGTGCCAGCAGTTTTGGGGGACAGGGTAATGAAAAACTGTTTTTT | CASSFGGQGNEKLFF
few | TRBD2 | TRBJ2-3 | TRBV6-6 | TGTGCCAGCAGCCCCCACAGCGGGGGCGCCGAGGGGACGCAGTATTTT | CASSPHSGGAEGTQYF
. | TRBD2 | TRBJ2-3 | TRBV5-1 | TGCGCCAGCAGCCCTAGCGGGAGCGGAGATACGCAGTATTTT | CASSPSGSGDTQYF
. | . | TRBJ1-1 | TRBV11-2 | TGTGCCAGCAGCTCCCAGATGAACACTGAAGCTTTCTTT | CASSSQMNTEAFF
. | . | TRBJ2-7 | TRBV18 | TGTGCCAGCTCGCCGGGCCCCCACGCGGGCGAGCAGTACTTC | CASSPGPHAGEQYF
. | . | TRBJ2-7 | TRBV6-1 | TGTGCCAGCAGTCCCGGGTTCTCCTACGAGCAGTACTTC | CASSPGFSYEQYF
. | . | TRBJ1-3 | TRBV28 | TGTGCCAGCAGCAGCCCCGGAGTTTCTGGAAACACCATATATTTT | CASSSPGVSGNTIYF
. | TRBD1 | TRBJ1-1 | TRBV10-3 | TGTGCCACTACAGGGGGCAGGAGCACTGAAGCTTTCTTT | CATTGGRSTEAFF
. | . | TRBJ2-1 | TRBV28 | TGTGCCACCCACAGTTTTCGGCTTCCCTACAATGAGCAGTTCTTC | CATHSFRLPYNEQFF
. | . | TRBJ2-1 | TRBV28 | TGTGCCAGCAGCACCCGACGGTTCCGGTTGAGCCAGAGCTCCTACAATGAGCAGTTCTTC | CASSTRRFRLSQSSYNEQFF
. | TRBD1 | TRBJ2-7 | TRBV28 | TGTGCCAGCAGTACCTCAGGACAGGGAGGCTACGAGCAGTACTTC | CASSTSGQGGYEQYF
. | TRBD1 | TRBJ2-7 | TRBV5-1 | TGCGCCAGCAGCCCCGGGACAGGGGTATCCTACGAGCAGTACTTC | CASSPGTGVSYEQYF
. | TRBD1 | TRBJ2-7 | TRBV7-9 | TGTGCCAGCAGCCCTAGGACAGGCTACGAGCAGTACTTC | CASSPRTGYEQYF
. | TRBD1 | TRBJ1-2 | TRBV28 | TGTGCCAGCAGTTACCCGACAGGGGGCCTCAACTATGGCTACACCTTC | CASSYPTGGLNYGYTF
. | . | TRBJ2-7 | TRBV28 | TGTGCCAGTAGTGGGGGCCTCTACGAGCAGTACTTC | CASSGGLYEQYF
. | . | TRBJ2-7 | TRBV28 | TGTGCCAGCAGTTTAACCACCGGGGAGCAGTACTTC | CASSLTTGEQYF
once | . | TRBJ2-7 | TRBV7-8 | TGTGCCAGCAGCGTTGGGACGCTCCTTGGGGAGCAGTACTTC | CASSVGTLLGEQYF
. | . | TRBJ2-3 | TRBV19 | TGTGCCAGTAGTGCGTTATTCGGCCTGGCGCAGTATTTT | CASSALFGLAQYF
. | . | TRBJ2-1 | TRBV7-9 | TGTGCCAGCGGAGGCGAGTTTACCTACAATGAGCAGTTCTTC | CASGGEFTYNEQFF
. | . | TRBJ2-2 | TRBV6-1 | TGTGCCAGCAGTGGGGTGAGGGGTCGCAACACCGGGGAGCTGTTTTTT | CASSGVRGRNTGELFF
. | . | TRBJ2-3 | TRBV10-3 | TGTGCCATCAGTCCGGGACGGTACACAGATACGCAGTATTTT | CAISPGRYTDTQYF
. | TRBD2 | TRBJ2-3 | TRBV5-1 | TGCGCCAGCAGCCCAGGGACTAGCCCGGCAGATACGCAGTATTTT | CASSPGTSPADTQYF
. | . | TRBJ2-5 | TRBV5-1 | TGCGCCAGCAGCTTGGCGCGTGGAGAGACCCAGTACTTC | CASSLARGETQYF
. | TRBD2 | TRBJ2-1 | TRBV28 | TGTGCCAGCAGTCATGGGGGAGGGATGAATGAGCAGTTCTTC | CASSHGGGMNEQFF
. | . | TRBJ2-1 | TRBV19 | TGTGCCAGTAGTCCTGACTGGAAGAATGAGCAGTTCTTC | CASSPDWKNEQFF
. | . | TRBJ1-2 | TRBV28 | TGTGCCAGCATTGGTACCGGCCTAGGGGGAAATGGCTACACCTTC | CASIGTGLGGNGYTF
. | . | TRBJ2-3 | TRBV28 | TGTGCCAGCAGTGGCGTTTTTTACACAGATACGCAGTATTTT | CASSGVFYTDTQYF
. | . | TRBJ1-1 | TRBV28 | TGTGCCAGCAGTTTTGGGGGTGGCACATCTGAAGCTTTCTTT | CASSFGGGTSEAFF
. | TRBD2 | TRBJ2-4 | TRBV28 | TGTGCCAGCAGTTTATCTTTTAGCGGGAAAAACATTCAGTACTTC | CASSLSFSGKNIQYF
once | TRBD2 | TRBJ2-6 | TRBV28 | TGTGCCAGCAGTTCCCCTCCGGGCGGGGGGGCCTTC | CASSSPPGGGAF
few | TRBD1 | TRBJ1-6 | TRBV5-1 | TGCGCCAGCAGCTTGACAGGGGAATCACCCCTCCACTTT | CASSLTGESPLHF
. | TRBD1 | TRBJ2-7 | TRBV28 | TGTGCCAGCAGTTTGAGTGGGACAGGGTGGGACGAGCAGTACTTC | CASSLSGTGWDEQYF
. | . | TRBJ2-6 | TRBV11-2 | TGTGCCAGCAGCTTAGATCGCGGCGCGGCCAACGTCCTGACTTTC | CASSLDRGAANVLTF
. | TRBD1 | TRBJ1-5 | TRBV6-6 | TGTGCCAGCAGCCGTACAGGGGCTTGGGAGCCCCAGCATTTT | CASSRTGAWEPQHF
. | . | TRBJ2-3 | TRBV6-1 | TGTGCCAGCAGTGAAGCGCGGGGTGATACGCAGTATTTT | CASSEARGDTQYF
. | TRBD2 | TRBJ2-7 | TRBV28 | TGTGCCAGCAGCCCACCATTAGCGGGAGAACGGGAGCAGTACTTC | CASSPPLAGEREQYF
. | . | TRBJ1-1 | TRBV6-6 | TGTGCCAGCAGCCACGAGGGGGACCGACTGTCCTTT | CASSHEGDRLSF
. | . | TRBJ2-3 | TRBV7-9 | TGTGCCAGCAGCCTGATGGCAGATACGCAGTATTTT | CASSLMADTQYF